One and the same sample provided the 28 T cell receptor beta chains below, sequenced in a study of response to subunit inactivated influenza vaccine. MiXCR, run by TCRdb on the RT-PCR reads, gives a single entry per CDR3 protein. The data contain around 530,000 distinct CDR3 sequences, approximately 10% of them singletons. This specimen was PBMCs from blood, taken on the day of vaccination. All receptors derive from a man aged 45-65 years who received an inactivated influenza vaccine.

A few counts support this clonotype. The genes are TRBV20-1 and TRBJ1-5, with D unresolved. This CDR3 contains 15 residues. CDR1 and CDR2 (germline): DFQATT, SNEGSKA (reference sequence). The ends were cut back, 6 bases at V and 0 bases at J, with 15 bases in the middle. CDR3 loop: CSAADASYSNQPQHF. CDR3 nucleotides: TGCAGTGCCGCAGATGCCTCGTATAGCAATCAGCCCCAGCATTTT.

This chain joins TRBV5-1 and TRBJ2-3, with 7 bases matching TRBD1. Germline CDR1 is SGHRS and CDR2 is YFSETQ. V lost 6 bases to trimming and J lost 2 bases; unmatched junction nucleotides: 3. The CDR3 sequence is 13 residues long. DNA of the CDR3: TGCGCCAGCAACAGGGGAAACACAGATACGCAGTATTTT. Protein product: CASNRGNTDTQYF. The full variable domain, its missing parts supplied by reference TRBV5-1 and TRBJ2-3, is KAGVTQTPRYLIKTRGQQVTLSCSPISGHRSVSWYQQTPGQGLQFLFEYFSETQRNKGNFPGRFSGRQFSNSRSEMNVSTLELGDSALYLCASNRGNTDTQYFGPGTRLTVL.

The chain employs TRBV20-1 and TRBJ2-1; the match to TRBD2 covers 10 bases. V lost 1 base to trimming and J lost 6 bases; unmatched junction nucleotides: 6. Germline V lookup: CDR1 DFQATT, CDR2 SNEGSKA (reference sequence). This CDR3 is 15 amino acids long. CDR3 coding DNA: TGCAGTGCTAGAGCTGGGACTAGCGTCCGCAATGAGCAGTTCTTC. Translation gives CSARAGTSVRNEQFF.

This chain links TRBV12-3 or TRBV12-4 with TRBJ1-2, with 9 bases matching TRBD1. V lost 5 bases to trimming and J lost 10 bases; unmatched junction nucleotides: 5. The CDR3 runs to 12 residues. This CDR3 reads CASSRTGDDYTF. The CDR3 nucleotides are TGTGCCAGCAGTAGGACAGGGGATGACTACACCTTC.

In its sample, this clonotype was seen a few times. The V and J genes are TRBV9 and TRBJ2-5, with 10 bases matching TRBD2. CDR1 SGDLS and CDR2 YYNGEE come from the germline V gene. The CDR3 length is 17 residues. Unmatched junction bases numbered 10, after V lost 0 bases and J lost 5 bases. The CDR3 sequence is CASSVESSGGARETQYF. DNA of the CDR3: TGTGCCAGCAGCGTAGAGTCAAGCGGGGGGGCCCGGGAGACCCAGTACTTC.

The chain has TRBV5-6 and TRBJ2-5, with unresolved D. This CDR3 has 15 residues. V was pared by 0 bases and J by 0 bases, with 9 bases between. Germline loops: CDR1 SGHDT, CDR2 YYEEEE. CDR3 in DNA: TGTGCCAGCAGCTTGGGCTGGCCCTACCAAGAGACCCAGTACTTC. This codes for CASSLGWPYQETQYF.

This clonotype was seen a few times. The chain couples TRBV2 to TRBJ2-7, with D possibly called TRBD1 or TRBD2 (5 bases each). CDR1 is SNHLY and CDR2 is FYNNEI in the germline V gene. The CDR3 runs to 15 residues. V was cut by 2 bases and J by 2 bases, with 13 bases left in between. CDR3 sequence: CASSETPGRTYEQYF. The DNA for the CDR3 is TGTGCCAGCAGTGAAACCCCGGGACGGACCTACGAGCAGTACTTC.

As DNA, the CDR3 is TGTGCCAGCAGCTTCCCGGGACTAGCGGGAGGAGGATGGGAGACCCAGTACTTC. Translating it yields CASSFPGLAGGGWETQYF. V usage is TRBV7-6 and J usage is TRBJ2-5; 15 bases align to TRBD2. The germline V gene encodes CDR1 SGHVS and CDR2 FNYEAQ. V shed 3 bases and J 5 bases; nucleotides not matched to a gene: 10. The CDR3 runs 18 residues.

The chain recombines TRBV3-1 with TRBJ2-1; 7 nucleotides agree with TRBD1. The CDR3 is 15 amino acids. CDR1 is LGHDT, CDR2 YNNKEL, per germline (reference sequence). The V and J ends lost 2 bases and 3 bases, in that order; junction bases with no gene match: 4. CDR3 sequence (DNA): TGTGCCAGCAGCCAACAAGGGGGCCGCTACAATGAGCAGTTCTTC. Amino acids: CASSQQGGRYNEQFF.

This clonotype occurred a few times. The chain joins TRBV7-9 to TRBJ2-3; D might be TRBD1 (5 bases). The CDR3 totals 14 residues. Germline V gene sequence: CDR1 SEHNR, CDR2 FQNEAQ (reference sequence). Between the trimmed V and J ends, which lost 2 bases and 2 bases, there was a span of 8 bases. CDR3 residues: CASSLRQPTDTQYF. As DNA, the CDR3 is TGTGCCAGCAGCTTAAGACAGCCCACAGATACGCAGTATTTT.

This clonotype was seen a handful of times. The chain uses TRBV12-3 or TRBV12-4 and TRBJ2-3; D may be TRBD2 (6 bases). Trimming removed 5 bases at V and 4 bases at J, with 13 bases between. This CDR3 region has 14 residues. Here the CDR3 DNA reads TGTGCCAGCAGTCGATTCGGGGGTTCAGATACGCAGTATTTT. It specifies CASSRFGGSDTQYF.

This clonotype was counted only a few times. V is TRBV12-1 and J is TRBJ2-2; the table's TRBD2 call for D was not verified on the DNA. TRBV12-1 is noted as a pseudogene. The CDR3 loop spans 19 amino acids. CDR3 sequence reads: CASSFVSFDQREVPGELFF. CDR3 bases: TGTGCCAGCAGCTTTGTATCTTTCGATCAGCGGGAGGTCCCCGGGGAGCTGTTTTTT.

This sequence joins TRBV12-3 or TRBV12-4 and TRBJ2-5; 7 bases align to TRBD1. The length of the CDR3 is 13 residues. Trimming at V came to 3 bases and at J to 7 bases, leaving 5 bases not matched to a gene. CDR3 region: CASSFEGAGTQYF. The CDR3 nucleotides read TGTGCCAGCAGTTTTGAGGGGGCAGGGACCCAGTACTTC.

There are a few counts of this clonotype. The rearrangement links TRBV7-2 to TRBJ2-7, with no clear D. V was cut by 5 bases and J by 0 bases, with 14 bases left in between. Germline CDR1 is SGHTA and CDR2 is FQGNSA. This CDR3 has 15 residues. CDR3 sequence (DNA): TGTGCCAGCAGCCCTAGAATTAGGGCCTCCTACGAGCAGTACTTC. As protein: CASSPRIRASYEQYF. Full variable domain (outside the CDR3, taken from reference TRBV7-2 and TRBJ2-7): GAGVSQSPSNKVTEKGKDVELRCDPISGHTALYWYRQSLGQGLEFLIYFQGNSAPDKSGLPSDRFSAERTGGSVSTLTIQRTQQEDSAVYLCASSPRIRASYEQYFGPGTRLTVT.

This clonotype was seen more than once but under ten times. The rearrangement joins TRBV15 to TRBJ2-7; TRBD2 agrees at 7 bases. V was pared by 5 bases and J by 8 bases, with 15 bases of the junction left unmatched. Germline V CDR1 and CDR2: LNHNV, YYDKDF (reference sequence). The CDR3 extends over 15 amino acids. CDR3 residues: CATSRERAGVDQQYF. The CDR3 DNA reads TGTGCCACCAGCCGCGAACGGGCGGGAGTCGACCAGCAGTACTTC.

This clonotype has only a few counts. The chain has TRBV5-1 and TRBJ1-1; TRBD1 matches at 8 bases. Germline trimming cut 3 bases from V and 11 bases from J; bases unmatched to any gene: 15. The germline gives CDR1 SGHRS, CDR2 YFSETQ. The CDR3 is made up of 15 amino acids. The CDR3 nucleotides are TGCGCCAGCAGCTCGCAGGGGGCGGGCGTAGGCAGCGCTTTCTTT. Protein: CASSSQGAGVGSAFF.

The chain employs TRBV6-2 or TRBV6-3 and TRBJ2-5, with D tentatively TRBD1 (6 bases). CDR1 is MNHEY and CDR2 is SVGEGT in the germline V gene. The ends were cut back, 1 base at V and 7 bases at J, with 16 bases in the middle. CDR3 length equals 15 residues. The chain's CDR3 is CASSYLSAEGVTQYF. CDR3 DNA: TGTGCCAGCAGTTACTTATCGGCAGAGGGGGTGACCCAGTACTTC.

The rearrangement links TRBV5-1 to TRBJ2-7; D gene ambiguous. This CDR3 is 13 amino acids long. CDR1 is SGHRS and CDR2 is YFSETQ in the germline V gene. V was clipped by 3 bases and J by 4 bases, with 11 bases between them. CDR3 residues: CASSWNHEYEQYF. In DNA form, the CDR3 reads TGCGCCAGCAGCTGGAATCACGAATACGAGCAGTACTTC.

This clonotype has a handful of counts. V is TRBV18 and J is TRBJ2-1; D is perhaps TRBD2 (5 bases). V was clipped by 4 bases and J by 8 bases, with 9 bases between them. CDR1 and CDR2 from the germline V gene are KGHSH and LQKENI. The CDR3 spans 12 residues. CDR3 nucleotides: TGTGCCAGCTCACATAGCGCGGATGAGCAGTTCTTC. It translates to CASSHSADEQFF.

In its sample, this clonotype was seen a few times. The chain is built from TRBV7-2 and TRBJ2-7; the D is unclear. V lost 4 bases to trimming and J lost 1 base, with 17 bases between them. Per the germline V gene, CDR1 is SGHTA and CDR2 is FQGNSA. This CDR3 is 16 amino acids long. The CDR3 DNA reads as TGTGCCAGCAGCTCAATCCCCTGGCCATATTCCTACGAGCAGTACTTC. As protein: CASSSIPWPYSYEQYF.

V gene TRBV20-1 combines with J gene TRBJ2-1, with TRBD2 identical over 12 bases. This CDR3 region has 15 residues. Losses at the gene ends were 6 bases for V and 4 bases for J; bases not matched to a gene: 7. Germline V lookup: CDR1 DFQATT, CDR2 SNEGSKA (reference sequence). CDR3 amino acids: CSAPPTSGGYNEQFF. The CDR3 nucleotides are TGCAGTGCCCCCCCGACTAGCGGGGGTTACAATGAGCAGTTCTTC.

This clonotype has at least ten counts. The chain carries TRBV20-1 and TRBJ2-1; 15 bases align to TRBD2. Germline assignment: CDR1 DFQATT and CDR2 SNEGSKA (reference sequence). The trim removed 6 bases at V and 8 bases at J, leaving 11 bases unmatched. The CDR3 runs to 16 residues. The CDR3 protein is CSANGLAGGPGHEQFF. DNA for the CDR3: TGCAGTGCCAATGGACTAGCGGGAGGGCCTGGACATGAGCAGTTCTTC.

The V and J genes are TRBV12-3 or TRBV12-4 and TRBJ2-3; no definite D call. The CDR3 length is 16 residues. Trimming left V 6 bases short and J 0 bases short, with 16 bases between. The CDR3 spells CASRMSTVISTDTQYF. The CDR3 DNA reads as TGTGCCAGCAGAATGAGTACAGTAATTAGCACAGATACGCAGTATTTT.

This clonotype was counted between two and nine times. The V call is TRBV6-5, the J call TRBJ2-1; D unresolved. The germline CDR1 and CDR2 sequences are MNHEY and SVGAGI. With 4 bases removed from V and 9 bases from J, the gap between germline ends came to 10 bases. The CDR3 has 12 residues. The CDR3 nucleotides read TGTGCCAGCAGTTCCGCCATCGGTGAGCAGTTCTTC. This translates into CASSSAIGEQFF.

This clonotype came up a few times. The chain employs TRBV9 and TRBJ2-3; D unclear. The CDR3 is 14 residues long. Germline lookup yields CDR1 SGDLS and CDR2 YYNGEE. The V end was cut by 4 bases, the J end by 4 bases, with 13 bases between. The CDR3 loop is CASSSSFPPDTQYF. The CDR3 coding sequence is TGTGCCAGCAGCAGCTCGTTCCCGCCAGATACGCAGTATTTT.

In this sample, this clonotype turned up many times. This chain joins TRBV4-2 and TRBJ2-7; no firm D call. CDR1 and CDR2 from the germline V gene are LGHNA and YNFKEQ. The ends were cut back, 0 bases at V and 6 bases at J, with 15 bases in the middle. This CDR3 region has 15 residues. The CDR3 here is CASSQEITTVREQYF. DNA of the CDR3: TGTGCCAGCAGCCAAGAAATTACCACGGTTCGCGAGCAGTACTTC.

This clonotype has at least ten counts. The CDR3 loop is CASTARGGTEAFF. The DNA of the CDR3 is TGTGCCAGCACCGCAAGGGGCGGCACTGAAGCTTTCTTT. V usage is TRBV12-3 or TRBV12-4 and J usage is TRBJ1-1, with D possibly TRBD1 on 5 matching bases. This CDR3 is built from 13 residues. V lost 7 bases and J lost 4, with 13 bases in between.

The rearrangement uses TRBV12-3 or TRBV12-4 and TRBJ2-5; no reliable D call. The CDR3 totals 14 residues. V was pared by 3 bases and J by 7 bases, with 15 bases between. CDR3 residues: CASSLSWVSGTQYF. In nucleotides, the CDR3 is TGTGCCAGCAGTTTGAGTTGGGTTTCTGGGACCCAGTACTTC.